This record looks at one T cell receptor (beta chain) sequence and its context. Assay: immunoSEQ multiplex PCR; the TCRdb copy retains only in-frame clones and omits some. Of around 15,000 clones listed, around 78% are singletons. V was clipped by 2 bases and J by 9 bases, with 11 bases between them. The CDR3 has 13 residues. The germline CDR1 and CDR2 sequences are KGHSH and LQKENI. This sample is part of a study of blood T cell repertoires in COVID-19. Study in general: T cells, B-cell-depleted T cells, or PBMCs supplied cDNA or gDNA.

The V gene is TRBV18, the J gene TRBJ2-1; D may be TRBD1 (5 bases). This sequence originates from a man in his forties or fifties with active or convalescent COVID-19. The sequenced sample consisted of peripheral blood. The CDR3 loop reads CASSPTSGPEQFF. The CDR3 DNA reads TGTGCCAGCTCACCAACCTCAGGGCCTGAGCAGTTCTTC.